Listed below are T cell receptor beta chains from one sample, sequenced in a study of cytomegalovirus exposure and HLA in healthy donors. Method: immunoSEQ multiplex PCR; TCRdb's copy keeps in-frame clones and lacks some. The sample includes roughly 130,000 clones, more than 60% seen only once; the top ten take approximately 1.4%. Specimen: PBMCs. The receptors were sampled from a man younger than 35 in good health and CMV-seronegative. CDR3s include the opening cysteine and the closing phenylalanine or tryptophan. D genes are given only for firm matches. Expanded clones are given a class, and other clones once, few, many or no size at all.

J gene | V gene | clone size | D gene | CDR3 DNA | CDR3 protein
TRBJ2-5 | TRBV4-1 | few | - | TGCGCCAGCAGCCGACGGGAAGGCGAGACCCAGTACTTC | CASSRREGETQYF
TRBJ2-2 | TRBV5-1 | - | - | TGCGCCAGCAGCTTCGGGGGAGGGGAGCTGTTTTTT | CASSFGGGELFF
TRBJ1-2 | TRBV30 | few | - | TGTGCCTGGAGTATCACAGGGTACTATGGCTACACCTTC | CAWSITGYYGYTF
TRBJ2-5 | TRBV27 | - | TRBD2 | TGTGCCAGCAGTTTAAGCGGGACTAAGCAGACCCAGTACTTC | CASSLSGTKQTQYF
TRBJ2-1 | TRBV27 | - | TRBD2 | TGTGCCAGCAGTTTGCGGACTAGCGGGAGAAATGAGCAGTTCTTC | CASSLRTSGRNEQFF
TRBJ1-2 | TRBV7-2 | - | TRBD1 | TGTGCCAGCAGCCCCGACAGGGGCGCGGGTGGCTACACCTTC | CASSPDRGAGGYTF
TRBJ1-2 | TRBV28 | - | - | TGTGCCAGCAGTTTAACCGGGGACTATGGCTACACCTTC | CASSLTGDYGYTF
TRBJ1-2 | TRBV29-1 | - | - | TGCAGCGTCCCTTCGACCGGGATTTATGGCTACACCTTC | CSVPSTGIYGYTF
TRBJ1-5 | TRBV7-2 | - | TRBD1 | TGTGCCAGCAGCTCGACAGGGTCGAACGGCAATCAGCCCCAGCATTTT | CASSSTGSNGNQPQHF
TRBJ1-5 | TRBV6-1 | - | - | TGTGCCAGCAGATCCTACAGGGTCGGTAATCAGCCCCAGCATTTT | CASRSYRVGNQPQHF
TRBJ1-5 | TRBV27 | once | TRBD1 | TGTGCCAGCAGTTCCTACAGGGGACTTCATAGCAATCAGCCCCAGCATTTT | CASSSYRGLHSNQPQHF
TRBJ2-7 | TRBV5-6 | - | - | TGTGCCAGCAGCCGACAGGCGAGATACGAGCAGTACTTC | CASSRQARYEQYF
TRBJ1-1 | TRBV6-5 | few | - | TGTGCCAGCAGTTACGCTGGACTATTGAACACTGAAGCTTTCTTT | CASSYAGLLNTEAFF
TRBJ2-7 | TRBV11-2 | - | TRBD2 | TGTGCCAGCAGCTTTTTTGCGGGAGGGTCCTACGAGCAGTACTTC | CASSFFAGGSYEQYF
TRBJ1-2 | TRBV30 | - | - | TGTGCCTGGAGTGTACCCCCCACAGCCTATGGCTACACCTTC | CAWSVPPTAYGYTF
TRBJ2-3 | TRBV6-1 | few | TRBD2 | TGTGCCAGCAGTGTGGGACTAGCGGGAGGGGGACGTAGCACAGATACGCAGTATTTT | CASSVGLAGGGRSTDTQYF
TRBJ2-7 | TRBV6-6 | - | - | TGTGCCAGCAGTTCCCCGTCCCTGGTGGGCTACGAGCAGTACTTC | CASSSPSLVGYEQYF
TRBJ2-7 | TRBV29-1 | few | - | TGCAGCGTTGATGGCCCAGCGGGTGGCGACGAGCAGTACTTC | CSVDGPAGGDEQYF
TRBJ2-5 | TRBV9 | - | - | TGTGCCAGCAGCGTAGAAGGAGCCGGGGGAGAGACCCAGTACTTC | CASSVEGAGGETQYF
TRBJ2-3 | TRBV19 | - | TRBD1 | TGTGCCAGTAGTTACCGGGACAGGGTAGGTTCAAGCACAGATACGCAGTATTTT | CASSYRDRVGSSTDTQYF
TRBJ1-2 | TRBV9 | - | TRBD1 | TGTGCCAGCAGCGATGGACAGGGTAACTATGGCTACACCTTC | CASSDGQGNYGYTF
TRBJ1-2 | TRBV5-1 | few | TRBD1 | TGCGCCAGCAGCCAGGACAGGGGTTATGGCTACCCCTTC | CASSQDRGYGYPF
TRBJ2-3 | TRBV27 | few | TRBD2 | TGTGCCAGCAGTTCGGGACTAGACGTAGATACGCAGTATTTT | CASSSGLDVDTQYF
TRBJ2-7 | TRBV30 | - | - | TGTGCCTGGACCTACGGGCAGGGAAGGGGCGAGCAGTACTTC | CAWTYGQGRGEQYF
TRBJ1-1 | TRBV18 | - | - | TGTGCCAGCTCACGAAGGGGGAATCAATTAAGGGACACTGAAGCTTTCTTT | CASSRRGNQLRDTEAFF
TRBJ1-1 | TRBV6-1 | - | TRBD1 | TGTGCCAGCAGTGAAGTCCCGGGACAGGGACTGAACACTGAAGCTTTCTTT | CASSEVPGQGLNTEAFF
TRBJ2-1 | TRBV27 | few | - | TGTGCCAGCAGTTTACAGTATCGGGCCTACAATGAGCAGTTCTTC | CASSLQYRAYNEQFF
TRBJ1-4 | TRBV19 | - | TRBD1 | TGTGCCAGTAGGACAACAGGGGGCCGGTATAGAACTAATGAAAAACTGTTTTTT | CASRTTGGRYRTNEKLFF
TRBJ2-2 | TRBV5-6 | - | TRBD2 | TGTGCCAGCAGCCCATTGACTAGCGGGAGTACCGGGGAGCTGTTTTTT | CASSPLTSGSTGELFF
TRBJ1-5 | TRBV19 | - | - | TGTGCCAGTAGTATACGCGGGGACCAGCCCCAGCATTTT | CASSIRGDQPQHF
TRBJ1-1 | TRBV5-1 | - | TRBD1 | TGCGCCAGCAGCCCCACTGGACAGGGGGCAGGAGCTTTCTTT | CASSPTGQGAGAFF
TRBJ1-1 | TRBV6-5 | - | - | TGTGCCAGCAGTTACGGAGCAGAAGCTTTCTTT | CASSYGAEAFF
TRBJ2-2 | TRBV28 | - | TRBD1 | TGTGCCAGCAGTCCTCGGGTCCAGGGGGACACCGGGGAGCTGTTTTTT | CASSPRVQGDTGELFF
TRBJ2-7 | TRBV5-6 | - | - | TGTGCCAGCAGCCGGAGTCGGGGGGCGAAGCAGTACTTC | CASSRSRGAKQYF
TRBJ2-7 | TRBV11-2 | once | - | TGTGCCAGCAGCTTCACCCGGGACAAGTCCTACGAGCAGTACTTC | CASSFTRDKSYEQYF
TRBJ2-4 | TRBV28 | - | - | TGTGCCAGCAGTTTAGTGCTAGGGGGTATCAAAAACATTCAGTACTTC | CASSLVLGGIKNIQYF
TRBJ2-7 | TRBV5-1 | - | TRBD1 | TGCGCCAGCAGCCGATTGGGGACAGGGCTATCCTACGAGCAGTACTTC | CASSRLGTGLSYEQYF
TRBJ2-3 | TRBV19 | once | - | TGTGCCAGTAGTATAGAGTCCGCTCATTGGCCCCAAGATACGCAGTATTTT | CASSIESAHWPQDTQYF
TRBJ2-1 | TRBV6-5 | - | TRBD1 | TGTGCCAGCAGTTACTCGACCCCTGGACAGGGCAATGAGCAGTTCTTC | CASSYSTPGQGNEQFF
TRBJ2-7 | TRBV28 | few | - | TGTGCCAGCAGCCGCCCCTACGAGCAGTACTTC | CASSRPYEQYF
TRBJ1-1 | TRBV7-9 | few | - | TGTGCCAGCAGCTTGTTAGAGGTCTCTGAAGCTTTCTTT | CASSLLEVSEAFF
TRBJ2-3 | TRBV14 | - | - | TGTGCCAGCAGCCGACGGGTTGCGGGGGCGGTGAGCACAGATACGCAGTATTTT | CASSRRVAGAVSTDTQYF
TRBJ1-2 | TRBV28 | - | TRBD1 | TGTGCCAGCAGTTTAGGGACAGGCTATGGCTACACCTTC | CASSLGTGYGYTF
TRBJ2-7 | TRBV2 | once | TRBD1 | TGTGCCACCGGGACAGGGTTTAGCGAGCAGTACTTC | CATGTGFSEQYF
TRBJ1-4 | TRBV7-9 | - | TRBD1 | TGTGCCAGCAACCCAGAGGCACAGGGGGTACAAAATGAAAAACTGTTTTTT | CASNPEAQGVQNEKLFF